The 24 T cell receptor beta chains below all came from one sample that was sequenced in a study of T cell changes during pregnancy in multiple sclerosis. Produced via immunoSEQ multiplex PCR; TCRdb's table is partial and in-frame only. The table shows more than 80,000 clones, with 90% to 95% occurring only once. The sequences come from PBMCs, collected in the first trimester of pregnancy. Receptors originate from a female donor in good health, serving as a control in a pregnancy study. Some clones in this sample may be carry-over from other donors' samples.

V gene TRBV5-8 combines with J gene TRBJ2-1; D might be TRBD2 (6 bases). V lost 2 bases and J lost 1, with 16 bases in between. CDR1 is SGHTS, CDR2 YDEGEE, per germline. This CDR3 is built from 17 residues. In DNA form, the CDR3 reads TGTGCCAGCAGCTTATATAGGGACTCCGAGTCCTACAATGAGCAGTTCTTC. This codes for CASSLYRDSESYNEQFF.

V gene TRBV19 combines with J gene TRBJ1-5; D perhaps matches TRBD1 (5 bases). This CDR3 comprises 15 residues. The V end was cut by 6 bases, the J end by 2 bases, with 14 bases between. CDR1 LNHDA and CDR2 SQIVND come from the germline V gene (reference sequence). DNA for the CDR3: TGTGCCAGTAGAACCCAGGGTTTGGGCAATCAGCCCCAGCATTTT. Protein: CASRTQGLGNQPQHF.

The V gene is TRBV7-6, the J gene TRBJ2-2, with TRBD1 identical over 7 bases. The CDR3 contains 16 residues. Germline trimming cut 1 base from V and 6 bases from J; bases unmatched to any gene: 8. The germline V gene has CDR1 SGHVS and CDR2 FNYEAQ. In DNA, the CDR3 is TGTGCCAGCAGCTTAGAGGGGGCAGGGAAGCCCGGGGAGCTGTTTTTT. Translated: CASSLEGAGKPGELFF.

The genes are TRBV19 and TRBJ1-1; the D is unclear. V was trimmed by 1 base and J by 3 bases, leaving 12 bases between them. The CDR3 spans 15 residues. The germline V gene encodes CDR1 LNHDA and CDR2 SQIVND (reference sequence). The chain's CDR3 is CASSIVASSHTEAFF. CDR3 bases: TGTGCCAGTAGTATAGTGGCCAGTTCACACACTGAAGCTTTCTTT.

Written as DNA, the CDR3 is TGTGCCAGCACCAGGCACGGACTCCCATGGGAGCAGTACTTC. Translation: CASTRHGLPWEQYF. The chain links TRBV5-4 to TRBJ2-7; possibly TRBD2 for D (5 bases). The CDR3 is made up of 14 amino acids. The V and J ends lost 6 bases and 7 bases respectively, with 20 bases between them. The germline V gene has CDR1 SGHNT and CDR2 YYREEE (reference sequence).

The chain is built from TRBV27 and TRBJ1-5, with 9 bases identical to TRBD1. Germline CDR1 is MNHEY and CDR2 is SMNVEV (reference sequence). Unmatched junction bases numbered 3, after V lost 6 bases and J lost 6 bases. This CDR3 has 13 amino acids. In DNA, the CDR3 is TGTGCCAGCAGGCTGACAGGGGGTCAGCCCCAGCATTTT. Translated, it gives CASRLTGGQPQHF.

V usage is TRBV29-1 and J usage is TRBJ2-7; 7 nucleotides align to TRBD1. The germline V gene encodes CDR1 SQVTM and CDR2 ANQGSEA. With V trimmed by 5 bases and J by 3 bases, 1 base remained unmatched. The CDR3 sequence is 11 residues long. In DNA form, the CDR3 reads TGCAGCGTTCACAGGGGCTACGAGCAGTACTTC. The encoded protein is CSVHRGYEQYF.

CDR3 residues: CASSFSSGGHGYEQYF. DNA for the CDR3: TGTGCCAGCAGTTTCTCTAGCGGGGGGCATGGTTACGAGCAGTACTTC. The genes are TRBV28 and TRBJ2-7; 11 bases agree with TRBD2. CDR1 is MDHEN and CDR2 is SYDVKM in the germline V gene. The CDR3 runs to 16 residues. Trimming removed 3 bases from V and 4 bases from J; junction bases left unmatched: 8.

The chain links TRBV5-1 to TRBJ1-1; the D gene is possibly TRBD1 (6 bases). Per the germline V gene, CDR1 is SGHRS and CDR2 is YFSETQ. The V and J ends lost 4 bases and 1 base respectively, with 20 bases between them. CDR3 length equals 17 residues. CDR3 DNA: TGCGCCAGCAGCGCCGCCGGGCGGGGGCAGCCGAACACTGAAGCTTTCTTT. Translating it yields CASSAAGRGQPNTEAFF.

V gene TRBV6-6 combines with J gene TRBJ1-2; D gene uncertain. V was clipped by 0 bases and J by 7 bases, with 12 bases between them. CDR1 is MNHNY and CDR2 is SVGAGI in the germline V gene (reference sequence). The CDR3 spans 14 residues. CDR3 loop: CASSYSAGLGGYTF. The CDR3 nucleotides read TGTGCCAGCAGTTACTCAGCAGGTCTGGGTGGCTACACCTTC.

This chain links TRBV7-8 with TRBJ2-1; the D gene is possibly TRBD2 (5 bases). In germline, CDR1 is SGHVS, CDR2 FQNEAQ. The V end was cut by 3 bases, the J end by 1 base, with 16 bases between. The CDR3 consists of 17 residues. The CDR3 DNA reads TGTGCCAGCAGCTTGCTTGAGGGAGAAGTATCCTACAATGAGCAGTTCTTC. This gives the protein CASSLLEGEVSYNEQFF.

This rearrangement joins TRBV2 to TRBJ1-2; a possible D gene is TRBD1 (6 bases). Germline-derived CDR1 and CDR2 are SNHLY and FYNNEI. Between the trimmed V and J ends, which lost 10 bases and 8 bases, there was a span of 23 bases. This CDR3 is built from 14 residues. CDR3 protein: CAITQVFQGKGYTF. DNA of the CDR3: TGTGCCATAACACAGGTCTTTCAGGGGAAGGGCTACACCTTC.

The V call is TRBV5-1, the J call TRBJ2-2; the match to TRBD2 covers 7 bases. Germline CDR1 reads SGHRS; CDR2 reads YFSETQ. The CDR3 sequence is 15 residues long. J gave up 5 bases and V 0 bases, and 4 bases lay outside the gene matches. CDR3 amino acids: CASSLDGRRTGELFF. CDR3 in DNA: TGCGCCAGCAGCTTGGACGGGAGGAGGACCGGGGAGCTGTTTTTT. Full variable domain (rest looked up from reference TRBV5-1 and TRBJ2-2): KAGVTQTPRYLIKTRGQQVTLSCSPISGHRSVSWYQQTPGQGLQFLFEYFSETQRNKGNFPGRFSGRQFSNSRSEMNVSTLELGDSALYLCASSLDGRRTGELFFGEGSRLTVL.

The chain combines TRBV2 with TRBJ2-7; no firm D call. This CDR3 has 15 amino acids. CDR1 is SNHLY and CDR2 is FYNNEI in the germline V gene. The V gene lost 6 bases and the J gene lost 5 bases, with 20 bases spanning the gap. CDR3 in amino acids: CASRTYLGQVNEQYF. The DNA of the CDR3 is TGTGCCAGCAGGACCTATTTGGGCCAAGTTAACGAGCAGTACTTC.

The sample holds one count of this clone. This chain uses TRBV18 with TRBJ2-1; 15 bases agree with TRBD2. V trimming: 3 bases; J trimming: 6 bases; junction bases outside the gene matches: 12. The length of the CDR3 is 19 residues. Germline values: CDR1 KGHSH, CDR2 LQKENI. Here the CDR3 reads CASSPPGTSGRLHANEQFF. DNA for the CDR3: TGTGCCAGCTCACCTCCCGGGACTAGCGGGAGGCTACATGCCAATGAGCAGTTCTTC.

This clone has only one observation. The rearrangement joins TRBV19 to TRBJ2-1; D may be TRBD2 (6 bases). The germline V gene has CDR1 LNHDA and CDR2 SQIVND (reference sequence). The V end was cut by 5 bases, the J end by 3 bases, with 14 bases between. This CDR3 spans 15 amino acids. The CDR3 sequence: CASSGWGENYNEQFF. Written as DNA, the CDR3 is TGTGCCAGTAGTGGGTGGGGGGAGAACTACAATGAGCAGTTCTTC.

The gene calls are TRBV7-8 and TRBJ1-6; TRBD1 might be the D (6 bases). This CDR3 is built from 12 residues. CDR1 SGHVS and CDR2 FQNEAQ come from the germline V gene. Between the trimmed V and J ends, which lost 6 bases and 7 bases, there was a span of 7 bases. DNA for the CDR3: TGTGCCAGCAGGGGACAAAATTCACCCCTCCACTTT. Protein product: CASRGQNSPLHF. Together with reference TRBV7-8 and TRBJ1-6, the CDR3 gives the full variable domain: GAGVSQSPRYKVAKRGQDVALRCDPISGHVSLFWYQQALGQGPEFLTYFQNEAQLDKSGLPSDRFFAERPEGSVSTLKIQRTQQEDSAVYLCASRGQNSPLHFGNGTRLTVT.

The rearrangement links TRBV10-3 to TRBJ2-1; 12 positions agree with TRBD1. Germline lookup yields CDR1 ENHRY and CDR2 SYGVKD. CDR3 length: 16 amino acids. Germline trimming cut 9 bases from V and 2 bases from J; bases unmatched to any gene: 8. The CDR3 DNA sequence: TGTGCCATATTAACCGGGACAGGGGGCCCCTACAATGAGCAGTTCTTC. Residues: CAILTGTGGPYNEQFF.

The genes are TRBV9 and TRBJ2-1; no clear D gene. The CDR3 covers 16 residues. V shed 0 bases and J shed 0 bases, with 10 bases lying between them. CDR1 and CDR2 (germline): SGDLS, YYNGEE. CDR3 loop: CASSVDGSPSYNEQFF. In nucleotides, the CDR3 is TGTGCCAGCAGCGTAGATGGTAGCCCCTCCTACAATGAGCAGTTCTTC.

The CDR3 sequence is CASSIEAGAGQPQHF. DNA of the CDR3: TGTGCCAGTAGTATAGAGGCAGGGGCCGGCCAGCCCCAGCATTTT. The chain employs TRBV19 and TRBJ1-5, with a tentative D call TRBD1 (6 bases). The germline V gene encodes CDR1 LNHDA and CDR2 SQIVND (reference sequence). Trimming stripped 0 bases from V and 7 bases from J, with 13 bases between. The CDR3 covers 15 residues.

This rearrangement joins TRBV5-4 to TRBJ1-3, with D possibly matching TRBD1 (6 bases). Germline V gene sequence: CDR1 SGHNT, CDR2 YYREEE (reference sequence). The CDR3 is 15 amino acids. Trimming stripped 0 bases from V and 2 bases from J, with 9 bases between. CDR3 protein: CASSLAQGAGNTIYF. DNA of the CDR3: TGTGCCAGCAGCTTGGCACAGGGAGCTGGAAACACCATATATTTT.

The V gene is TRBV25-1, the J gene TRBJ2-3; D call uncertain. Germline CDR1 reads MGHDK; CDR2 reads SYGVNS. CDR3 length: 13 amino acids. V was pared by 3 bases and J by 3 bases, with 7 bases between. CDR3 in amino acids: CASSDRLTDTQYF. In DNA form, the CDR3 reads TGTGCCAGCAGTGACAGGTTAACAGATACGCAGTATTTT.

The chain joins TRBV5-1 to TRBJ2-3; D might be TRBD1 (5 bases). The V gene lost 4 bases and the J gene lost 0 bases, with 12 bases spanning the gap. There are 15 residues in the CDR3. Germline CDR1 reads SGHRS; CDR2 reads YFSETQ. CDR3 region: CASSPGLTSTDTQYF. In nucleotides, the CDR3 is TGCGCCAGCAGCCCAGGGTTAACTAGCACAGATACGCAGTATTTT. Variable domain in full (rest from reference TRBV5-1 and TRBJ2-3): KAGVTQTPRYLIKTRGQQVTLSCSPISGHRSVSWYQQTPGQGLQFLFEYFSETQRNKGNFPGRFSGRQFSNSRSEMNVSTLELGDSALYLCASSPGLTSTDTQYFGPGTRLTVL.

This chain joins TRBV11-3 and TRBJ2-1; tentative D call: TRBD2 (5 bases). The V gene lost 5 bases and the J gene lost 5 bases, with 10 bases spanning the gap. The germline V gene encodes CDR1 SGHNT and CDR2 YENEEA. The CDR3 loop spans 13 amino acids. The CDR3 DNA sequence: TGTGCCAGCAGCCGGGAAGGGCACAATGAGCAGTTCTTC. Its protein product is CASSREGHNEQFF.